This T cell receptor beta chain was identified during a study of shared clonotypes between healthy human individuals. Study-wide background: The plates for each donor numbered three CD4 naive, three CD4 memory, two CD8 naive and one CD8 memory.

In the source study's methods: For the immunoSEQ data, sequences were junction-only without quality scores, so filtering differed. Here immunoSEQ multiplex PCR was the method, and the copy in TCRdb shows in-frame clones only, minus some. Clonal size and the V and J genes are those of that table, whereas D and trimming came from the DNA. The repertoire holds 2 million to 2.5 million clones, with 85% to 95% as singletons. Naive CD8 cells comprised CD45RO-negative, CCR7-positively selected cells, excluding terminally differentiated effector memory CD45RA+ cells. The CDR3 sequence is 13 residues long. The germline V gene encodes CDR1 MNHEY and CDR2 SMNVEV (reference sequence). Trimming stripped 8 bases from V and 6 bases from J, with 17 bases between.

The sample was naive CD8+ T cells sorted from blood. This sequence originates from a man younger than 35 in good health. The V call is TRBV27, the J call TRBJ2-7; D tentatively fits TRBD1 or TRBD2 (7 bases each). The CDR3 spells CASAPQGGLEQYF. CDR3 bases: TGTGCCAGCGCGCCCCAGGGGGGGCTCGAGCAGTACTTC.